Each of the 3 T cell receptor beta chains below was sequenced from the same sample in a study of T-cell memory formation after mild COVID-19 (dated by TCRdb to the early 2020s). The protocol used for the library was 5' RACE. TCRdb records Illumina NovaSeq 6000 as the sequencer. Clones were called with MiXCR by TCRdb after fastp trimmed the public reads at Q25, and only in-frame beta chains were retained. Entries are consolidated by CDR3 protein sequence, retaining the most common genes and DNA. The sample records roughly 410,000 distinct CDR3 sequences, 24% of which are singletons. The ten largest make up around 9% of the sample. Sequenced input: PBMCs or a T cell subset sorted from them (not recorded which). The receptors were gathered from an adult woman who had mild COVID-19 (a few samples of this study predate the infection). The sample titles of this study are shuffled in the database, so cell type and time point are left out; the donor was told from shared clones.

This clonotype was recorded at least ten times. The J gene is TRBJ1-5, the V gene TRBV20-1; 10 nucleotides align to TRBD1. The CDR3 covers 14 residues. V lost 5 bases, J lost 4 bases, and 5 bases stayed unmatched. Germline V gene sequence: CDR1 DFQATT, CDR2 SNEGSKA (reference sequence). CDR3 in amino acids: CSALRDRGNQPQHF. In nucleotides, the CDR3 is TGCAGTGCTTTGCGGGACAGGGGAAATCAGCCCCAGCATTTT.

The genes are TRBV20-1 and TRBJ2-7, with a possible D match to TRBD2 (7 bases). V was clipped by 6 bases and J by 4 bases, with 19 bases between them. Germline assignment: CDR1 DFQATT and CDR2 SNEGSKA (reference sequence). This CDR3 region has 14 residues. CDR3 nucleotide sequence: TGCAGTGCCCCGAGGGGGGGAGCCCAGTACGAGCAGTACTTC. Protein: CSAPRGGAQYEQYF.

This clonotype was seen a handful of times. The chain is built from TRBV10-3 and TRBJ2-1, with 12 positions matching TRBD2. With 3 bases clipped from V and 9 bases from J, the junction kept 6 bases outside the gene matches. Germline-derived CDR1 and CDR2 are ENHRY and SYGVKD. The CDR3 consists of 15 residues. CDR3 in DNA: TGTGCCATCAGTGATTCGCTAGCGGGAGGGGGTGAGCAGTTCTTC. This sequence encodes CAISDSLAGGGEQFF.